This T cell receptor beta chain emerged from a study of beta chain features in type 1 diabetes. Study findings and constraints: Shorter TCRB CDR3s, moderately but significantly so, were found in Type 1 diabetes patients in all four CD4+ subsets.

Germline trimming cut 8 bases from V and 3 bases from J; bases unmatched to any gene: 14. The CDR3 sequence is 17 residues long. CDR1 and CDR2 from the germline V gene are MDHEN and SYDVKM. cDNA synthesis used the whole RNA isolate, giving expressed TCRB sequences. Here immunoSEQ multiplex PCR was the method, and the copy in TCRdb shows in-frame clones only, minus some. Of about 240,000 clones in the sample, 11% to 15% were seen once. A note on this clone: The antigen is unknown.

V is TRBV28 and J is TRBJ1-1; 11 bases are shared with TRBD1. The clonotype originates from a man aged 25 to 45 with type 1 diabetes. Sequenced: naive CD4+ T cells from blood. CDR3 nucleotide sequence: TGTGCCAGCGGGGCGTTTGGGACAGGGGGAACTTACACTGAAGCTTTCTTT. This translates into CASGAFGTGGTYTEAFF.